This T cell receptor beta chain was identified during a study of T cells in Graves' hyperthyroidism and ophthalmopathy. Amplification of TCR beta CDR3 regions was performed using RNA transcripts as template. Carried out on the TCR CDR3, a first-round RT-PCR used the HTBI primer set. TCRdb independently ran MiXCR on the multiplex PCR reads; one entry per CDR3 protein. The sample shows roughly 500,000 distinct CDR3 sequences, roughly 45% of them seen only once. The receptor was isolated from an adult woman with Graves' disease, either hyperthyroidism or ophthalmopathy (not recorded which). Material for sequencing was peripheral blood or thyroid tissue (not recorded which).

The CDR3 DNA is TGTGCCATCAGTGGGACGGCCGGGGAGCTGTTTTTT. It is translated as CAISGTAGELFF. The chain carries TRBV10-3 and TRBJ2-2; D not resolved. CDR3 length equals 12 residues. The V end lost 4 bases, the J end lost 6 bases, and 6 bases lay between the germline ends. The germline V gene encodes CDR1 ENHRY and CDR2 SYGVKD.